This entry lists 12 T cell receptor beta chains sequenced from one sample in a study of T-cell memory formation after mild COVID-19. TCRdb called the 5' RACE reads again in MiXCR, with one record for every CDR3 protein. This repertoire shows approximately 290,000 distinct CDR3 sequences, approximately 15% found once; its top ten account for around a fifth. The sample taken for sequencing was PBMCs or a T cell subset sorted from them (not recorded which). Receptor source: a man aged 18 to 35 who had mild COVID-19 (a few samples of this study predate the infection). Cell type and time point are not known.

This clonotype was seen more than once but under ten times. Here the CDR3 DNA reads TGTGCCAGCAGTTTTCAAAGGGGAGGCACTGAAGCTTTCTTT. Protein sequence: CASSFQRGGTEAFF. V usage is TRBV27 and J usage is TRBJ1-1; tentative D call: TRBD1 (5 bases). Germline CDR1 and CDR2: MNHEY and SMNVEV (reference sequence). V lost 3 bases to trimming and J lost 4 bases, with 12 bases between them. The CDR3 spans 14 residues.

The chain carries TRBV5-6 and TRBJ2-7; 10 nucleotides align to TRBD1. The germline V gene encodes CDR1 SGHDT and CDR2 YYEEEE. V dropped 2 bases and J dropped 3; count of bases not matched to a gene: 2. This CDR3 has 14 residues. CDR3 region: CASSFGTGVYEQYF. DNA for the CDR3: TGTGCCAGCAGCTTCGGGACAGGGGTCTACGAGCAGTACTTC.

This chain joins TRBV6-5 and TRBJ2-1; the match to TRBD1 covers 8 bases. Trimming removed 4 bases from V and 3 bases from J; junction bases left unmatched: 8. Germline V lookup: CDR1 MNHEY, CDR2 SVGAGI. The CDR3 has 16 amino acids. The CDR3 DNA is TGTGCCAGCAGTTCCTACAGGGGGAGCTACTACAATGAGCAGTTCTTC. Protein sequence: CASSSYRGSYYNEQFF.

For the CDR3, the DNA is TGTGCCAGTAGTATGGGACAGGGGGCGCATTCCTACGAGCAGTACGTC. This translates into CASSMGQGAHSYEQYV. The chain recombines TRBV19 with TRBJ2-7; 12 bases agree with TRBD1. The junction had 4 bases not matched to a gene; V was cut back by 3 bases and J by 1 base. Germline loops: CDR1 LNHDA, CDR2 SQIVND (reference sequence). The CDR3 is 16 amino acids.

The CDR3 region has the DNA TGTGCCAGCAGTTACGGGAGGAGGACTGAAGCTTTCTTT. Translating it yields CASSYGRRTEAFF. This chain connects TRBV6-2 or TRBV6-3 to TRBJ1-1, with D hard to call. Germline V gene lookup returns CDR1 MNHEY and CDR2 SVGEGT. There are 13 residues in the CDR3. V gave up 2 bases and J gave up 5 bases, with 9 bases separating them.

V is TRBV15 and J is TRBJ2-7; D not certain. The CDR3 consists of 13 residues. Trimming took off 6 bases at V and 0 bases at J, with 9 bases between the two ends. Germline V gene sequence: CDR1 LNHNV, CDR2 YYDKDF (reference sequence). The CDR3 DNA reads TGTGCCACCAGTGATCAGCGCTCCTACGAGCAGTACTTC. The encoded protein is CATSDQRSYEQYF.

CDR3 bases: TGTGCCAGCAGCCTTGGACGGCGGAGCAATCAGCCCCAGCATTTT. It codes for CASSLGRRSNQPQHF. This rearrangement joins TRBV7-2 to TRBJ1-5; D gene ambiguous. This CDR3 has 15 amino acids. The V and J ends lost 5 bases and 1 base respectively, with 12 bases between them. Germline V gives CDR1 SGHTA, CDR2 FQGNSA.

This chain connects TRBV18 to TRBJ2-2; the D gene is possibly TRBD2 (5 bases). CDR1 KGHSH and CDR2 LQKENI come from the germline V gene. CDR3 size: 17 residues. Trimming cost V 1 base and J 4 bases, with 16 bases left between them. The CDR3 here is CASSPLEGRSVTGELFF. DNA for the CDR3: TGTGCCAGCTCACCACTTGAGGGAAGGTCGGTCACCGGGGAGCTGTTTTTT. Full variable domain (rest looked up from reference TRBV18 and TRBJ2-2): NAGVMQNPRHLVRRRGQEARLRCSPMKGHSHVYWYRQLPEEGLKFMVYLQKENIIDESGMPKERFSAEFPKEGPSILRIQQVVRGDSAAYFCASSPLEGRSVTGELFFGEGSRLTVL.

V gene TRBV6-6 combines with J gene TRBJ1-4; TRBD1 agrees at 9 bases. This CDR3 is built from 15 residues. J lost 6 bases, V lost 7 bases, and 9 bases had no gene match. Germline loops: CDR1 MNHNY, CDR2 SVGAGI (reference sequence). CDR3 coding DNA: TGTGCCAGCATTAGGGACAGGGTAGCGGATGAAAAACTGTTTTTT. Encoded protein: CASIRDRVADEKLFF.

The rearrangement joins TRBV5-1 to TRBJ2-7, with 7 bases lining up with TRBD1. Per the germline V gene, CDR1 is SGHRS and CDR2 is YFSETQ. J was trimmed by 3 bases and V by 5 bases; bases with no gene match: 8. The CDR3 consists of 14 residues. The CDR3 DNA follows: TGCGCCAGCAGGCCCGGGACAGAGTTCTACGAGCAGTACGTC. Its translation is CASRPGTEFYEQYV.

This sequence joins TRBV5-4 and TRBJ2-3; TRBD1 matches at 8 bases. The CDR3 is made up of 14 amino acids. V gave up 3 bases and J gave up 3 bases; unmatched junction bases: 3. Looked up from germline, CDR1 is SGHNT and CDR2 is YYREEE (reference sequence). CDR3 sequence reads: CASSSDRETDTQYF. Written as DNA, the CDR3 is TGTGCCAGCAGCTCGGACAGGGAAACAGATACGCAGTATTTT.

V gene TRBV9 combines with J gene TRBJ1-1; TRBD1 aligns across 8 bases. Germline CDR1 reads SGDLS; CDR2 reads YYNGEE. The CDR3 loop spans 14 amino acids. V lost 3 bases and J lost 0; bases outside the gene matches: 1. CDR3 residues: CASSATGVNTEAFF. For the CDR3, the DNA is TGTGCCAGCAGCGCGACAGGGGTGAACACTGAAGCTTTCTTT.